This T cell receptor (beta chain) was identified in a study of response to subunit inactivated influenza vaccine. Study observations and caveats: Every seasonal influenza vaccination brings in few new T cells, the authors suggested.

Germline V CDR1 and CDR2: DFQATT, SNEGSKA (reference sequence). The CDR3 is 13 amino acids. Trimming pared 6 bases from V and 6 bases from J, leaving 17 bases between. At least ten counts were recorded for this clonotype. The antigen is not known. TCRdb re-analysed the RT-PCR reads in MiXCR, keeping a single row per CDR3 protein. The sample has 560,000 or so distinct CDR3 sequences; less than 8% are singletons. The sequences come from PBMCs from blood, collected less than 30 months after vaccination. The origin of this receptor is a man between 50 and 69 years old who received an inactivated influenza vaccine. The chain is built from TRBV20-1 and TRBJ1-2; D perhaps matches TRBD1 (5 bases). The CDR3 sequence: CSARDGHRHGYTF. The DNA for the CDR3 is TGCAGTGCGCGGGACGGCCACCGTCATGGCTACACCTTC.